These T cell receptor beta chains were read from a single sample in a study of T cell responses to AZD1222 COVID-19 vaccine. Method: immunoSEQ multiplex PCR; TCRdb's copy keeps in-frame clones and lacks some. The sample has approximately 150,000 clones, about 88% seen once. The sample consisted of peripheral blood, taken on day 0 of AZD1222 vaccination. Receptors were obtained from an adult in good health. CDR3s include the opening cysteine and the closing phenylalanine or tryptophan.

TRBV28,TRBJ1-1,CASSLGQGARAFF
TRBV27,TRBJ1-6,CASTSTQGGDNSPLHF
TRBV10-1,TRBJ2-2,CASMGGESGELFF
TRBV28,TRBJ1-3,CASYQAGTGNTIYF
TRBV5-4,TRBJ2-5,CASSGRDRGWGEETQYF
TRBV4-2,TRBJ1-3,CASSTGTADRNTIYF
TRBV6-5,TRBJ2-1,CASRASAGYHNEQFF
TRBV18,TRBJ2-1,CASSHRTSGSSNEQFF
TRBV10-3,TRBJ1-2,CAISESGEGYGYTF
TRBV19,TRBJ2-5,CASDEGGNRETQYF
TRBV10-3,TRBJ1-3,CATQSSGNTIYF
TRBV27,TRBJ2-5,CASSLRGAWETQYF
TRBV25-1,TRBJ1-1,CASRAFGGTEAFF
TRBV28,TRBJ1-2,CASSDSGTGSHGYTF
TRBV11-2,TRBJ2-1,CASSSRGSYNEQFF
TRBV10-2,TRBJ2-4,CVSSDAGAQSKNIQYF
TRBV28,TRBJ2-3,CATIETGRGTDTQYF
TRBV2,TRBJ1-2,CASSLGRDGGYTF
TRBV27,TRBJ2-1,CASSSGLAAKGEQFF
TRBV29-1,TRBJ1-2,CLDWQGGLGVYGYTF
TRBV29-1,TRBJ2-2,CSVPGQGDTGELFF
TRBV7-8,TRBJ2-3,CASSLDRGDTDTQYF
TRBV15,TRBJ1-4,CATSRDFAGGANEKLFF
TRBV7-2,TRBJ2-7,CASSRGPANEQYF
TRBV19,TRBJ1-2,CASRGIGDYGYTF
TRBV29-1,TRBJ1-1,CSVARQGARSTEAFF
TRBV2,TRBJ2-2,CASTGLNTGELFF
TRBV12-3/TRBV12-4,TRBJ1-6,CASRAPGNSPLHF
TRBV28,TRBJ1-1,CASSRQGAWTEAFF
TRBV15,TRBJ2-7,CATSRDRPSYEQYF
TRBV24-1,TRBJ2-2,CATSDPDRFTGELFF
TRBV7-3,TRBJ1-6,CASSSAWNSPLHF
TRBV5-1,TRBJ1-1,CASSGSSRGTEAFF
TRBV7-2,TRBJ2-1,CASSSGQGLEQFF
TRBV7-2,TRBJ1-6,CASSPISYNSPLHF
TRBV7-2,TRBJ2-2,CASSSTGTGWTGELFF
TRBV5-6,TRBJ2-3,CASSLGLGGLADTQYF
TRBV30,TRBJ1-3,CAWTLSVGRSGNTIYF
TRBV19,TRBJ2-1,CASSTGVGLAGEQFF
TRBV7-3,TRBJ1-1,CASSFTVNTEAFF
TRBV28,TRBJ1-6,CASSLSGADYNSPLHF
TRBV19,TRBJ1-1,CASSPGLLNTEAFF
TRBV30,TRBJ1-1,CAWKTDPNTEAFF